The 30 T cell receptor beta chains presented below share a single source sample, sequenced in a study of CD8 T cells in ankylosing spondylitis. Which antigens these TCRs recognize remains unknown. Whole-study findings and limits: For ankylosing spondylitis blood, a TCR beta motif of seven to nine highly homologous variants appeared characteristic.

TCRdb independently ran MiXCR on the 5' RACE reads; one entry per CDR3 protein. The sample includes 750,000 to 850,000 distinct CDR3 sequences, 12% seen only once; the top ten take approximately 0.5%. Sequencing was performed on blood, either unsorted or a sorted T cell fraction (not recorded which). The receptor source for this set is a male donor with ankylosing spondylitis.

The chain recombines TRBV6-1 with TRBJ2-3; 7 bases align to TRBD1. This CDR3 is 14 amino acids long. The V gene's germline CDR1 is MNHNS and CDR2 SASEGT. J was trimmed by 1 base and V by 6 bases; bases with no gene match: 4. CDR3 bases: TGTGCCAGCAGGACAGGGTTGGGCACAGATACGCAGTATTTT. Its translation: CASRTGLGTDTQYF.

This clonotype was detected many times. The CDR3: CASSTRQGNEAFF. The DNA of the CDR3 is TGTGCCAGCAGCACTCGACAGGGGAATGAAGCTTTCTTT. This sequence joins TRBV7-9 and TRBJ1-1; 8 positions match TRBD1. Losses at the gene ends were 5 bases for V and 7 bases for J; bases not matched to a gene: 6. Germline CDR1 reads SEHNR; CDR2 reads FQNEAQ (reference sequence). The CDR3 extends over 13 amino acids.

V usage is TRBV7-8 and J usage is TRBJ2-7, with D perhaps matching TRBD1 (6 bases). CDR1 and CDR2 (germline): SGHVS, FQNEAQ. V shed 5 bases and J shed 2 bases, with 19 bases lying between them. This CDR3 comprises 16 residues. DNA for the CDR3: TGTGCCAGCAGCCGCTTTAGACAGGCGGACCCCTACGAGCAGTACTTC. It translates to CASSRFRQADPYEQYF.

This clonotype was found many times. The chain recombines TRBV20-1 with TRBJ1-6; D unclear. Trimming stripped 0 bases from V and 11 bases from J, with 8 bases between. Germline CDR1 is DFQATT and CDR2 is SNEGSKA (reference sequence). There are 12 residues in the CDR3. DNA of the CDR3: TGCAGTGCTAGAGATATGATGACACCCCTCCACTTT. Translated: CSARDMMTPLHF.

The rearrangement links TRBV14 to TRBJ2-3; D is ambiguous. V lost 4 bases and J lost 2, with 13 bases in between. Germline loops: CDR1 SGHDN, CDR2 FVKESK. The CDR3 is made up of 15 amino acids. For the CDR3, the DNA is TGTGCCAGCAGCCGGTTTGGGGATTACACAGATACGCAGTATTTT. Translated, it gives CASSRFGDYTDTQYF. Together with reference TRBV14 and TRBJ2-3, the CDR3 gives the full variable domain: EAGVTQFPSHSVIEKGQTVTLRCDPISGHDNLYWYRRVMGKEIKFLLHFVKESKQDESGMPNNRFLAERTGGTYSTLKVQPAELEDSGVYFCASSRFGDYTDTQYFGPGTRLTVL.

This clonotype was detected a few times. The V call is TRBV7-9, the J call TRBJ2-3; D uncertain. The CDR3 runs 16 residues. CDR1 and CDR2 (germline): SEHNR, FQNEAQ (reference sequence). Trimming left V 5 bases short and J 7 bases short, with 22 bases between. The DNA of the CDR3 is TGTGCCAGCAGCCTCAACCGGGCAGCCTCCCCCCATACGCAGTATTTT. Translation gives CASSLNRAASPHTQYF.

In its sample, this clonotype was seen a few times. The genes are TRBV9 and TRBJ1-3; D is undetermined. V was trimmed by 4 bases and J by 2 bases, leaving 13 bases between them. The CDR3 consists of 15 residues. Germline CDR1 reads SGDLS; CDR2 reads YYNGEE. The CDR3 sequence is CASSPGPAAGNTIYF. DNA for the CDR3: TGTGCCAGCAGCCCAGGCCCCGCGGCTGGAAACACCATATATTTT.

This clonotype was detected many times. V usage is TRBV29-1 and J usage is TRBJ2-1, with D tentatively TRBD2 (7 bases). The germline CDR1 and CDR2 sequences are SQVTM and ANQGSEA. The CDR3 length is 14 residues. Trimming left V 7 bases short and J 4 bases short, with 17 bases between. CDR3 nucleotides: TGCAGCGCTAAGGGGGACTATCATTACAATGAGCAGTTCTTC. It encodes CSAKGDYHYNEQFF.

This clonotype was observed a few times. The chain couples TRBV12-5 to TRBJ1-1; D remains ambiguous. The CDR3 is 13 residues long. CDR1 LGHNT and CDR2 FRNRAP come from the germline V gene. V lost 3 bases and J 3 bases, leaving 8 bases between the germline ends. CDR3 protein: CASGLTLYTEAFF. The CDR3 nucleotides read TGTGCTAGTGGTTTAACACTATACACTGAAGCTTTCTTT.

This CDR3 is CASNSLQGSNTEAFF. CDR3 coding DNA: TGTGCCAGCAACTCGTTACAGGGCAGCAACACTGAAGCTTTCTTT. The V and J genes are TRBV11-2 and TRBJ1-1; a weak D match, TRBD1 (6 bases). V gave up 7 bases and J gave up 2 bases, with 17 bases separating them. CDR1 SGHAT and CDR2 FQNNGV come from the germline V gene. There are 15 residues in the CDR3.

V and J are TRBV4-1 and TRBJ1-1, with unresolved D. The CDR3 is 12 residues long. Germline lookup yields CDR1 MGHRA and CDR2 YSYEKL. The V end was cut by 0 bases, the J end by 11 bases, with 10 bases between. The CDR3 coding sequence is TGCGCCAGCAGCCAAGATGGAGGGAAGGCTTTCTTT. Amino acid sequence: CASSQDGGKAFF.

V usage is TRBV20-1 and J usage is TRBJ2-7, with TRBD2 identical over 13 bases. Germline V gene sequence: CDR1 DFQATT, CDR2 SNEGSKA (reference sequence). V trimming: 0 bases; J trimming: 7 bases; junction bases outside the gene matches: 9. The CDR3 is made up of 16 amino acids. The CDR3 nucleotides read TGCAGTGCTAGAGATGTCCGACTAGCGGGAGGTGGTGAGCAGTACTTC. It encodes CSARDVRLAGGGEQYF.

V usage is TRBV5-1 and J usage is TRBJ1-5; maybe TRBD1 (6 bases). Germline CDR1 and CDR2: SGHRS and YFSETQ. The CDR3 runs 15 residues. Trimming shortened V by 4 bases and J by 5 bases, and 16 bases separated the two germline ends. As DNA, the CDR3 is TGCGCCAGCAGCCCCGGACAGCTGGTGGATCAGCCCCAGCATTTT. Translated, it gives CASSPGQLVDQPQHF.

This clonotype was detected ten times or more. The rearrangement joins TRBV7-6 to TRBJ1-5; D remains ambiguous. This CDR3 has 13 amino acids. Germline loops: CDR1 SGHVS, CDR2 FNYEAQ. Trimming removed 0 bases at V and 5 bases at J, with 5 bases between. The CDR3 DNA is TGTGCCAGCAGCTTAGCTTTGGATCAGCCCCAGCATTTT. Protein product: CASSLALDQPQHF.

This clonotype has only a few counts. The V call is TRBV10-3, the J call TRBJ1-6; 7 bases are a match to TRBD1. Per the germline V gene, CDR1 is ENHRY and CDR2 is SYGVKD. The CDR3 is made up of 14 amino acids. Trimming at V came to 4 bases and at J to 9 bases, leaving 6 bases not matched to a gene. The CDR3 nucleotides read TGTGCCATCAGTGGGACAGGCGAACGTTCACCCCTCCACTTT. Protein: CAISGTGERSPLHF.

J is TRBJ1-1 and V is TRBV6-5; 10 nucleotides agree with TRBD1. Germline lookup yields CDR1 MNHEY and CDR2 SVGAGI. The CDR3 is made up of 14 amino acids. V shed 0 bases, J shed 12 bases, and the junction held 7 bases outside the gene matches. The CDR3 DNA sequence: TGTGCCAGCAGTTACTCGATGGGACAGGGGTTGACTTTCTTT. Its translation: CASSYSMGQGLTFF.

This clonotype was picked up a small number of times. The chain joins TRBV5-1 to TRBJ2-1; 13 nucleotides line up with TRBD2. CDR1 and CDR2 (germline): SGHRS, YFSETQ. The CDR3 has 19 amino acids. Trimming took 0 bases from V and 3 from J; bases not matched to a gene: 9. The CDR3, as DNA: TGCGCCAGCAGCTTGGGACTAGCGGGAGGAGGGGGGGGCTACAATGAGCAGTTCTTC. Amino acids: CASSLGLAGGGGGYNEQFF. Combining the CDR3 with reference TRBV5-1 and TRBJ2-1 gives the whole variable domain KAGVTQTPRYLIKTRGQQVTLSCSPISGHRSVSWYQQTPGQGLQFLFEYFSETQRNKGNFPGRFSGRQFSNSRSEMNVSTLELGDSALYLCASSLGLAGGGGGYNEQFFGPGTRLTVL.

The chain links TRBV6-5 to TRBJ2-3; D not resolved. This CDR3 comprises 16 residues. V lost 0 bases and J lost 2, with 12 bases in between. Germline values: CDR1 MNHEY, CDR2 SVGAGI. DNA of the CDR3: TGTGCCAGCAGTTACTCAAACTTATACTACACAGATACGCAGTATTTT. Translation: CASSYSNLYYTDTQYF.

As to this clonotype: An end of the junction differs from the germline gene, which may be a read error. This chain uses TRBV7-9 with TRBJ2-7, with 7 bases aligning to TRBD1. This CDR3 region has 14 residues. Germline assignment: CDR1 SEHNR and CDR2 FQNEAQ (reference sequence). The CDR3 loop reads CASSIAGTALEQYF. The CDR3, as DNA: TGTGCCAGCAGCATAGCCGGGACAGCTCTCGAGCAGTACTTC.

This clonotype was picked up a small number of times. This chain joins TRBV10-3 and TRBJ2-5; D is ambiguous. CDR1 is ENHRY, CDR2 SYGVKD, per germline. The CDR3 consists of 13 residues. V shed 3 bases and J shed 1 base, with 6 bases lying between them. CDR3 bases: TGTGCCATCAGTGAAGGGATCCAAGAGACCCAGTACTTC. It yields the protein CAISEGIQETQYF.

The chain uses TRBV7-8 and TRBJ1-1; D is possibly TRBD1 (6 bases). This CDR3 contains 14 residues. Germline values: CDR1 SGHVS, CDR2 FQNEAQ. Trimming removed 5 bases from V and 7 bases from J, with 17 bases in between. DNA for the CDR3: TGTGCCAGCAGCATCAAAGCCAGGGGACGTGAAGCTTTCTTT. Translated: CASSIKARGREAFF.

The J gene is TRBJ2-5, the V gene TRBV4-2, with 10 bases lining up with TRBD1. V gave up 0 bases and J gave up 9 bases; unmatched junction bases: 10. Looked up from germline, CDR1 is LGHNA and CDR2 is YNFKEQ. The CDR3 is 16 amino acids. CDR3 amino acids: CASSQELDRGYAAQYF. The DNA for the CDR3 is TGTGCCAGCAGCCAAGAGTTGGACAGGGGGTACGCGGCCCAGTACTTC.

CDR3 sequence reads: CSVRAGGGETQYF. The CDR3 DNA sequence: TGCAGCGTTCGAGCGGGGGGAGGAGAGACCCAGTACTTC. The V call is TRBV29-1, the J call TRBJ2-5; 9 bases are a match to TRBD2. V lost 5 bases, J lost 4 bases, and 5 bases stayed unmatched. This CDR3 comprises 13 residues. The germline V gene has CDR1 SQVTM and CDR2 ANQGSEA.

This clonotype was observed a few times. The chain is built from TRBV20-1 and TRBJ1-6; maybe TRBD1 (5 bases). The V end was cut by 1 base, the J end by 10 bases, with 17 bases between. The CDR3 contains 15 residues. Germline V CDR1 and CDR2: DFQATT, SNEGSKA (reference sequence). The CDR3 DNA reads TGCAGTGCTAGAGGACGGGTGGGGGGAAGGTCACCCCTCCACTTT. It is translated as CSARGRVGGRSPLHF.

This clonotype was counted a few times. V gene TRBV29-1 combines with J gene TRBJ1-1; no clear D. The CDR3 contains 11 residues. Germline loops: CDR1 SQVTM, CDR2 ANQGSEA. V was shortened by 1 base and J by 4 bases, with 4 bases between the two germline ends. CDR3 nucleotide sequence: TGCAGCGTTGAAGGGTTCACTGAAGCTTTCTTT. Protein: CSVEGFTEAFF.

Turning to this clonotype: The junction and the germline gene differ at one end; a read error may be behind it. V is TRBV7-7 and J is TRBJ1-4, with D maybe TRBD1 (5 bases). This CDR3 contains 13 residues. The germline CDR1 and CDR2 sequences are SSHAT and FNYEAQ (reference sequence). CDR3 coding DNA: TGTGCTAGCAGCTTAGTGGAGGGGGAAAAACTGTTTTTT. Translated: CASSLVEGEKLFF.

V gene TRBV5-1 combines with J gene TRBJ1-1; TRBD1 aligns across 7 bases. The CDR3 totals 16 residues. Germline loops: CDR1 SGHRS, CDR2 YFSETQ. V dropped 0 bases and J dropped 1; count of bases not matched to a gene: 6. The CDR3 region has the DNA TGCGCCAGCAGCTTGGCCGTGACAGGGAGGAACACTGAAGCTTTCTTT. It yields the protein CASSLAVTGRNTEAFF.

V gene TRBV7-8 combines with J gene TRBJ1-6; TRBD1 might be the D (5 bases). Between the trimmed V and J ends, which lost 2 bases and 6 bases, there was a span of 8 bases. The CDR3 sequence is 14 residues long. CDR1 is SGHVS, CDR2 FQNEAQ, per germline. The CDR3 DNA is TGTGCCAGCAGCTTATTGGGGACTAATTCACCCCTCCACTTT. Translating it yields CASSLLGTNSPLHF.

This clonotype was observed a few times. The chain couples TRBV20-1 to TRBJ1-5; TRBD1 matches 8 bases. Germline V gene lookup returns CDR1 DFQATT and CDR2 SNEGSKA (reference sequence). This CDR3 is 15 amino acids long. J was trimmed by 7 bases and V by 6 bases; bases with no gene match: 14. As DNA, the CDR3 is TGCAGTGCCGATCCGGGACAGGCTTGGGAACAGCCCCAGCATTTT. The encoded protein is CSADPGQAWEQPQHF.

This clonotype has only a few counts. The rearrangement joins TRBV3-1 to TRBJ2-7; 9 bases align to TRBD1. The CDR3 consists of 15 residues. Germline assignment: CDR1 LGHDT and CDR2 YNNKEL (reference sequence). Trimming took 4 bases from V and 9 from J; bases not matched to a gene: 13. The CDR3 DNA is TGTGCCAGCAGCCCCAACGCCGGGACAGGGTATGTGCAGTACTTC. Translating gives CASSPNAGTGYVQYF.